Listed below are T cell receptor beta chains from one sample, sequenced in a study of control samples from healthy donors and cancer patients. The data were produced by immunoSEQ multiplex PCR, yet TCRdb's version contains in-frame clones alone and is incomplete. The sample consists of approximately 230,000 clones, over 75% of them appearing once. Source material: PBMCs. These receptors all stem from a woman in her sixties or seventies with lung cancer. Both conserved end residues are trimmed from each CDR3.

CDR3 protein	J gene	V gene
ATSDGGRRSYNEQF	TRBJ2-1	TRBV24-1
ASSQGGGSTDTQY	TRBJ2-3	TRBV3-1/TRBV3-2
ASSEDRGVQETQY	TRBJ2-5	TRBV6-1
ASSHPGTGLEAF	TRBJ1-1	TRBV4-1
ASSLAQYSNQPQH	TRBJ1-5	TRBV7-2
AWSVRETQY	TRBJ2-5	TRBV30
ASCEGGLVSDTQY	TRBJ2-3	TRBV2
ASSLYGKGSGELF	TRBJ2-2	TRBV5-6
ASSLLRGRVQETQY	TRBJ2-5	TRBV7-8
ATSDLPGGSYNEQF	TRBJ2-1	TRBV24-1
ASSLEGLRGEQF	TRBJ2-1	TRBV11-3
ASSYEAGGYEQY	TRBJ2-7	TRBV11-2
ASSTPNARGREAF	TRBJ1-1	TRBV19
ASSVASGSNEQF	TRBJ2-1	TRBV9
ASSLARATGANVLT	TRBJ2-6	TRBV7-2
ASSLPGTAKNIQY	TRBJ2-4	TRBV5-5
ASSLSGRDTQY	TRBJ2-3	TRBV7-9
ASRQTGGGEAF	TRBJ1-1	TRBV19
ASSQGWGVQETQY	TRBJ2-5	TRBV4-1
ASSLTSGLAGSQY	TRBJ2-5	TRBV6-2/TRBV6-3
SVRRTSGGAGETQY	TRBJ2-5	TRBV29-1
ASSPRGGDNQPQH	TRBJ1-5	TRBV5-1
ASSSLVYGYT	TRBJ1-2	TRBV5-6
ASQTGLAGRTDTQY	TRBJ2-3	TRBV28
ASSLAQGGLLFPGPQH	TRBJ1-5	TRBV28
ASSQEAGGSSYNSPLH	TRBJ1-6	TRBV4-1
ASSQGLTLYSNQPQH	TRBJ1-5	TRBV4-2
ASSSQGGTGELF	TRBJ2-2	TRBV7-3
ASSSRRDSYNEQF	TRBJ2-1	TRBV6-5
ASSLSPRTAGNTIY	TRBJ1-3	TRBV5-5
ASSSLGQGISGNTIY	TRBJ1-3	TRBV28
ASSLAGGRNEQF	TRBJ2-1	TRBV5-4
ASSQGFGLAKSEQY	TRBJ2-7	TRBV4-2
ASSTYRAGVTEAF	TRBJ1-1	TRBV27
ASSLGGREESPLH	TRBJ1-6	TRBV5-1
ASSLTGNSPLH	TRBJ1-6	TRBV5-6
ASRRFSYNEQF	TRBJ2-1	TRBV10-2
ASSPSIGYSNQPQH	TRBJ1-5	TRBV2
ASIGGAGYGYT	TRBJ1-2	TRBV10-2
ASSPRTGPFGYT	TRBJ1-2	TRBV7-8
ASSLGSYSNQPQH	TRBJ1-5	TRBV7-9
ASSLGFNYGYT	TRBJ1-2	TRBV7-9
ASRLLENTEAF	TRBJ1-1	TRBV6-5
ASSLHQRGAYNEQF	TRBJ2-1	TRBV5-1
ASSIGAPSHNYGYT	TRBJ1-2	TRBV5-6
ASSYSITNTEAF	TRBJ1-1	TRBV6-2/TRBV6-3
ASSLGVNSGEETQY	TRBJ2-5	TRBV5-8
ASSPDRGRGSNQPQH	TRBJ1-5	TRBV18
ASTGHNEQY	TRBJ2-7	TRBV19
ASSLAAYYNEQF	TRBJ2-1	TRBV5-5
ASSLPPGTGINTGELF	TRBJ2-2	TRBV5-1
SVGYTYGYT	TRBJ1-2	TRBV29-1
ASSNPTVGTDTQY	TRBJ2-3	TRBV28